This TCR beta chain stems from a study of human thymus T cells. During corrective heart surgery, resections were taken, and the thymus tissue came from them. The data were produced by immunoSEQ multiplex PCR, yet TCRdb's version contains in-frame clones alone and is incomplete. The table shows fewer than 85,000 clones, with about 95% occurring only once. V was clipped by 7 bases and J by 5 bases, with 18 bases between them. Germline CDR1 MGHDK, CDR2 SYGVNS. This CDR3 spans 14 amino acids. The chain links TRBV25-1 to TRBJ2-7; D is possibly TRBD1 or TRBD2 (5 bases each). The clonotype was recovered from a girl younger than two with a congenital heart defect but otherwise immunologically healthy. Source material: thymus tissue. The CDR3 protein is CASNGDGRRNEQYF. The CDR3 DNA sequence: TGTGCCAGCAATGGGGACGGCCGACGAAACGAGCAGTACTTC.